Listed here are 27 T cell receptor beta chains from one sample, sequenced in a study of T cell repertoires in cytomegalovirus infection. From the reads, TCRdb called clonotypes with MiXCR, one entry per CDR3 protein. The repertoire holds 180,000 or so distinct CDR3 sequences, with roughly a sixth as singletons. Material: CD8+ T cells from PBMCs. The receptors come from a human donor in good health (CMV status not recorded). Some clones in this sample may be carry-over from other donors' samples.

The chain combines TRBV5-5 with TRBJ1-1; 9 nucleotides match TRBD1. With V trimmed by 0 bases and J by 7 bases, 4 bases remained unmatched. This CDR3 is built from 14 residues. Germline loops: CDR1 SGHKS, CDR2 YYEKEE (reference sequence). CDR3 bases: TGTGCCAGCAGCTTGGGGGACAGGGCGTATGAAGCTTTCTTT. This codes for CASSLGDRAYEAFF.

This chain connects TRBV27 to TRBJ2-1; 9 nucleotides align to TRBD2. Germline loops: CDR1 MNHEY, CDR2 SMNVEV (reference sequence). The CDR3 spans 16 residues. The trim removed 7 bases at V and 8 bases at J, leaving 15 bases unmatched. CDR3 nucleotides: TGTGCCAGCATTTCTTTAGGAGCGGGGGGAATCGATGAGCAGTTCTTC. It yields the protein CASISLGAGGIDEQFF.

The chain's CDR3 is CALNSGALSDEQFF. DNA for the CDR3: TGTGCCTTGAATAGCGGGGCTCTTTCCGATGAGCAGTTCTTC. V gene TRBV30 combines with J gene TRBJ2-1, with 8 bases matching TRBD2. Germline V gene data show CDR1 as GTSNPN and CDR2 as SVGIG (reference sequence). This CDR3 has 14 amino acids. V was clipped by 7 bases and J by 8 bases; unmatched bases: 13.

This chain connects TRBV6-2 or TRBV6-3 to TRBJ1-2; perhaps TRBD1 as D (5 bases). Germline CDR1 and CDR2: MNHEY and SVGEGT. The ends were cut back, 4 bases at V and 4 bases at J, with 10 bases in the middle. CDR3 length: 13 amino acids. CDR3 in DNA: TGTGCCAGCAGTTTTCCCGGGGCCTATGGCTACACCTTC. Its translation is CASSFPGAYGYTF.

V and J are TRBV7-2 and TRBJ1-2; no clear D. The V and J ends lost 7 bases and 8 bases respectively, with 14 bases between them. The CDR3 has 12 amino acids. Germline V CDR1 and CDR2: SGHTA, FQGNSA. CDR3 nucleotide sequence: TGTGCCAGCACCCCGGGCCGCGGCGGCTACACCTTC. Its translation is CASTPGRGGYTF.

This clonotype was detected once. The chain is built from TRBV5-6 and TRBJ1-5; no reliable D call. This CDR3 comprises 14 residues. CDR1 and CDR2 (germline): SGHDT, YYEEEE. Trimming left V 4 bases short and J 4 bases short, with 12 bases between. Here the CDR3 reads CASSLTDRNQPQHF. CDR3 in DNA: TGTGCCAGCAGCCTGACGGACCGTAATCAGCCCCAGCATTTT.

The gene calls are TRBV28 and TRBJ2-3; 8 bases match TRBD2. The CDR3 extends over 16 amino acids. Germline trimming cut 6 bases from V and 1 base from J; bases unmatched to any gene: 9. Germline CDR1 and CDR2: MDHEN and SYDVKM. CDR3 in amino acids: CASRPTGGFGTDTQYF. The CDR3 bases are TGTGCCAGCAGACCAACGGGAGGGTTCGGCACAGATACGCAGTATTTT.

This clonotype has a handful of counts. This chain links TRBV19 with TRBJ1-5; D perhaps matches TRBD1 (5 bases). V was clipped by 5 bases and J by 4 bases, with 12 bases between them. This CDR3 spans 14 amino acids. Germline V CDR1 and CDR2: LNHDA, SQIVND (reference sequence). The CDR3 nucleotides read TGTGCCAGTAGTCCACCCGACAGTAATCAGCCCCAGCATTTT. It specifies CASSPPDSNQPQHF.

The V gene is TRBV20-1, the J gene TRBJ2-5; the D gene is possibly TRBD2 (6 bases). Germline V lookup: CDR1 DFQATT, CDR2 SNEGSKA (reference sequence). V was pared by 0 bases and J by 5 bases, with 13 bases between. The CDR3 sequence is 14 residues long. In DNA, the CDR3 is TGCAGTGCTAGAGATCGCCACGGAGGGGAGACCCAGTACTTC. Its protein product is CSARDRHGGETQYF.

This clonotype was seen at least ten times. The V and J genes are TRBV6-2 or TRBV6-3 and TRBJ2-6, with D hard to call. Per the germline V gene, CDR1 is MNHEY and CDR2 is SVGEGT. Trimming took off 5 bases at V and 0 bases at J, with 8 bases between the two ends. The length of the CDR3 is 15 residues. The CDR3 sequence: CASSREPSGANVLTF. CDR3 coding DNA: TGTGCCAGCAGTAGAGAACCCTCTGGGGCCAACGTCCTGACTTTC.

In its sample, this clonotype was seen a few times. The CDR3 loop is CASSLYEAENTEAFF. The DNA for the CDR3 is TGTGCCAGCAGCTTATATGAGGCCGAGAACACTGAAGCTTTCTTT. The chain joins TRBV7-6 to TRBJ1-1, with D unclear. The germline CDR1 and CDR2 sequences are SGHVS and FNYEAQ. This CDR3 has 15 amino acids. The ends were cut back, 2 bases at V and 1 base at J, with 11 bases in the middle.

J is TRBJ2-5 and V is TRBV7-9, with 7 bases identical to TRBD1. Germline assignment: CDR1 SEHNR and CDR2 FQNEAQ (reference sequence). Germline trimming cut 5 bases from V and 3 bases from J; bases unmatched to any gene: 9. The CDR3 sequence is 15 residues long. The CDR3 DNA reads TGTGCCAGCAGCCACCCGGGGACAGTGGAAGAGACCCAGTACTTC. Translating it yields CASSHPGTVEETQYF.

The table lists this clonotype with many counts. The chain links TRBV7-2 to TRBJ2-3, with TRBD2 identical over 10 bases. The CDR3 has 16 residues. J gave up 3 bases and V 5 bases, and 8 bases lay outside the gene matches. Germline-derived CDR1 and CDR2 are SGHTA and FQGNSA. The CDR3 region is CASSVLAGGSTDTQYF. The DNA for the CDR3 is TGTGCCAGCAGCGTTTTAGCGGGGGGATCGACAGATACGCAGTATTTT.

This chain links TRBV20-1 with TRBJ2-7; 7 nucleotides agree with TRBD1. This CDR3 has 15 residues. With 0 bases clipped from V and 0 bases from J, the junction kept 5 bases outside the gene matches. Germline V gives CDR1 DFQATT, CDR2 SNEGSKA (reference sequence). CDR3 residues: CSARDRGRPSYEQYF. The CDR3 DNA reads TGCAGTGCTAGAGATAGGGGGCGCCCCTCCTACGAGCAGTACTTC.

In its sample, this clonotype was seen a few times. The gene calls are TRBV6-2 or TRBV6-3 and TRBJ2-1; tentative D call: TRBD1 (6 bases). Germline loops: CDR1 MNHEY, CDR2 SVGEGT. V was trimmed by 4 bases and J by 6 bases, leaving 13 bases between them. The CDR3 loop spans 14 amino acids. The CDR3 region is CASSLGGTGNEQFF. The DNA for the CDR3 is TGTGCCAGCAGTTTAGGGGGAACGGGCAATGAGCAGTTCTTC.

V gene TRBV7-2 combines with J gene TRBJ1-4; 7 bases match TRBD1. Germline V gives CDR1 SGHTA, CDR2 FQGNSA. The V and J ends lost 5 bases and 2 bases, in that order; junction bases with no gene match: 5. The CDR3 extends over 15 amino acids. The CDR3 DNA reads as TGTGCCAGCAGCCTCGACAGGGTGACTAATGAAAAACTGTTTTTT. Amino acid sequence: CASSLDRVTNEKLFF.

This clonotype was counted between two and nine times. The V call is TRBV15, the J call TRBJ2-3; D is uncertain. V was clipped by 0 bases and J by 1 base, with 11 bases between them. This CDR3 comprises 16 residues. The germline gives CDR1 LNHNV, CDR2 YYDKDF (reference sequence). The CDR3, as DNA: TGTGCCACCAGCAGAGATGAGCAGTCCGGCACAGATACGCAGTATTTT. Translated, it gives CATSRDEQSGTDTQYF.

The chain has TRBV7-2 and TRBJ2-3, with 9 bases aligning to TRBD2. Losses at the gene ends were 5 bases for V and 6 bases for J; bases not matched to a gene: 15. Germline CDR1 and CDR2: SGHTA and FQGNSA. The CDR3 contains 17 residues. The CDR3: CASSPVVVAGDADTQYF. The CDR3, as DNA: TGTGCCAGCAGCCCCGTAGTAGTAGCGGGGGACGCGGATACGCAGTATTTT.

This clonotype was counted at least ten times. This chain joins TRBV7-2 and TRBJ2-5; the match to TRBD2 covers 12 bases. The CDR3 has 16 amino acids. Germline V lookup: CDR1 SGHTA, CDR2 FQGNSA. After removal of 4 bases from V and 3 bases from J, the junction contained 6 bases not matched to a gene. The CDR3 sequence: CASSWWTSGEEETQYF. The CDR3, as DNA: TGTGCCAGCAGCTGGTGGACTAGCGGGGAAGAAGAGACCCAGTACTTC.

This clonotype was seen only a few times. The chain combines TRBV6-5 with TRBJ1-2; 7 bases are a match to TRBD1. The CDR3 consists of 15 residues. Germline V gene sequence: CDR1 MNHEY, CDR2 SVGAGI. V dropped 6 bases and J dropped 6; count of bases not matched to a gene: 13. The CDR3 DNA is TGTGCCAGCAGCCTCCAGGGGGGGGGAGGTAATGGCTACACCTTC. Amino acid sequence: CASSLQGGGGNGYTF.

J is TRBJ2-7 and V is TRBV20-1; 7 bases match TRBD1. Trimming at V came to 0 bases and at J to 3 bases, leaving 2 bases not matched to a gene. Germline-derived CDR1 and CDR2 are DFQATT and SNEGSKA (reference sequence). CDR3 length equals 13 residues. The CDR3 bases are TGCAGTGCTAGAGAAGGGGGCCTCTACGAGCAGTACTTC. Translating gives CSAREGGLYEQYF.

The gene calls are TRBV7-2 and TRBJ1-1; D call uncertain. Germline V CDR1 and CDR2: SGHTA, FQGNSA. The CDR3 runs to 16 residues. Trimming cost V 4 bases and J 1 base, with 16 bases left between them. The CDR3 DNA is TGTGCCAGCAGCTCCTTCAGTAGTTTCCGGAACACTGAAGCTTTCTTT. It translates to CASSSFSSFRNTEAFF.

The chain couples TRBV12-3 or TRBV12-4 to TRBJ2-5, with 10 bases that match TRBD2. The CDR3 totals 15 residues. J gave up 5 bases and V 3 bases, and 6 bases lay outside the gene matches. The CDR3 sequence: CASSFGTSGMETQYF. The CDR3 DNA follows: TGTGCCAGCAGTTTCGGCACTAGCGGGATGGAGACCCAGTACTTC.

Only a few counts were recorded for this clonotype. CDR3: CASSLTMDPRKYF. The CDR3 region has the DNA TGTGCCAGCAGCCTGACGATGGACCCAAGAAAGTACTTC. The chain recombines TRBV14 with TRBJ2-7; D call uncertain. Germline V gene sequence: CDR1 SGHDN, CDR2 FVKESK. The V end lost 4 bases, the J end lost 11 bases, and 18 bases lay between the germline ends. The CDR3 is made up of 13 amino acids.

The rearrangement uses TRBV20-1 and TRBJ2-5; 11 positions match TRBD2. Germline-derived CDR1 and CDR2 are DFQATT and SNEGSKA (reference sequence). This CDR3 comprises 14 residues. Trimming removed 2 bases from V and 5 bases from J; junction bases left unmatched: 4. As DNA, the CDR3 is TGCAGTGCTAGATCTAGCGGGGGGTCGGAGACCCAGTACTTC. Its translation is CSARSSGGSETQYF.

The chain is built from TRBV7-2 and TRBJ1-4; D uncertain. The V end lost 5 bases, the J end lost 8 bases, and 6 bases lay between the germline ends. In germline, CDR1 is SGHTA, CDR2 FQGNSA. The CDR3 loop spans 11 amino acids. This CDR3 reads CASSVREKLFF. The CDR3 coding sequence is TGTGCCAGCAGCGTGCGGGAAAAACTGTTTTTT.

The chain employs TRBV27 and TRBJ2-3, with D possibly TRBD1 on 6 matching bases. The germline V and J ends were trimmed by 5 bases and 3 bases, with 15 bases remaining between them. CDR1 is MNHEY and CDR2 is SMNVEV in the germline V gene (reference sequence). This CDR3 is built from 15 residues. The CDR3 coding sequence is TGTGCCAGCAGTACCACAGGGATACCTACAGATACGCAGTATTTT. This translates into CASSTTGIPTDTQYF.